This T cell receptor beta chain was identified during a study of blood T cell repertoires in COVID-19 (dated by TCRdb to the early 2020s). Regarding the research as a whole: Samples covering the acute and convalescent phases of COVID-19 were provided by collaborators in the United States, Italy and Spain. The material from the prospective study consisted of cDNA or gDNA derived from T cells, B-cell-depleted T cells, or PBMCs. Deeply sampled blood TCRbeta repertoires from subjects exposed to, actively infected with, or recovered from COVID-19 were included in the dataset. A freely available public database, intended as a resource for researchers studying the immune response to SARS-CoV-2, is where the repertoires were released. The samples were drawn from the first 160 participants of the ongoing ImmuneRACE study and from 1,254 subjects provided by 6 global collaborators. Sample metadata almost always included a de-identified subject ID, COVID-19 status, age in years and sex. Where available, HLA class I and class II types were obtained from metadata supplied by the sample provider rather than from assay-based typing. Study-wide conclusions, independent of this receptor: The quantity of clinical and demographic metadata differed by source and by participant and was supplied without curation.

At one collaborating source in Seattle, patients were enrolled during active infection and were followed longitudinally through the course of disease. Each collaborating institution followed its own protocols to collect whole blood in K2EDTA tubes. For TCRbeta analysis, collaborator samples were shipped as frozen whole blood, as isolated PBMCs, or as DNA extracted from either sample type. TCRbeta CDR3 regions were amplified from genomic DNA using the immunoSEQ Assay, a bias-controlled multiplex PCR. In the source study's methods: The number of nucleated cells in each sample was estimated from the amplification of reference gene primers within the assay. Sequence reads were collapsed and filtered to measure the absolute abundance of every unique TCRbeta CDR3 rearrangement. For each sample, productive Simpson clonality was calculated by taking the square root of Simpson's diversity index across productive rearrangements. TCRdb's version of the immuneACCESS table is confined to in-frame rearrangements and falls short of the full clone set. An unresolved V gene accounts for under half of the shortfall where checked; the remainder is of unknown origin. Clonal size and the V and J genes are those of that table, whereas D and trimming came from the DNA. The sample table holds about 200,000 clones, of which about 86% were seen once. Clones ranked in the top ten supply approximately 10% of the sample.

Relative to germline, V is missing 4 bases and J is missing 3 bases, with 2 bases of the junction outside any gene match. Sequences SGHRS (CDR1) and YFSETQ (CDR2) are obtained from the germline V gene. The CDR3 contains 15 residues, cysteine and phenylalanine counted. Only the CDR3 part of the read is kept: 45 bases, read in frame from the first base. Concerning this clone itself: The specificity of this receptor is unknown. Per-base qualities were not stored, and no clone one base away is much larger.

This clonotype was obtained from a woman in her forties or fifties with COVID-19, enrolled during active disease. The rearranged chain carries TRBV5-1 and TRBJ2-2; 11 nucleotides in the junction match TRBD2. Sequencing was done on a sample of peripheral blood. The DNA sequence follows: TGCGCCAGCAGCCCGGGACTAGCGGACACCGGGGAGCTGTTTTTT. It codes for CASSPGLADTGELFF. The CDR3 plus the reference TRBV5-1 and TRBJ2-2 genes for the other parts give the full variable domain: KAGVTQTPRYLIKTRGQQVTLSCSPISGHRSVSWYQQTPGQGLQFLFEYFSETQRNKGNFPGRFSGRQFSNSRSEMNVSTLELGDSALYLCASSPGLADTGELFFGEGSRLTVL.